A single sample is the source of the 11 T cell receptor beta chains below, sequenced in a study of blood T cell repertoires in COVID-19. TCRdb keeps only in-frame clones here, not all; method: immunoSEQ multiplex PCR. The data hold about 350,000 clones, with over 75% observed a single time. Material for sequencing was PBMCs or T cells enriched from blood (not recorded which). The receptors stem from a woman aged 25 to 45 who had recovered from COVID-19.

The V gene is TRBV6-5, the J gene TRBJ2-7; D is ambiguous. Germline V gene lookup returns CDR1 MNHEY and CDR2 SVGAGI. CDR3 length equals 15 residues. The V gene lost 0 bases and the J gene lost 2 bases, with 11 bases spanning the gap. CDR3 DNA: TGTGCCAGCAGTTACTCAGGAGCAACTACCTACGAGCAGTACTTC. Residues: CASSYSGATTYEQYF.

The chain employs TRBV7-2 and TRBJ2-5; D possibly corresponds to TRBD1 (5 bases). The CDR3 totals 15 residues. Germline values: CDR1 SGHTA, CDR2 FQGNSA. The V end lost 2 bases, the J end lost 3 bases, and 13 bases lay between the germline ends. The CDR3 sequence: CASSLKLGREETQYF. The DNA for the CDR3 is TGTGCCAGCAGCTTAAAATTAGGCAGGGAAGAGACCCAGTACTTC.

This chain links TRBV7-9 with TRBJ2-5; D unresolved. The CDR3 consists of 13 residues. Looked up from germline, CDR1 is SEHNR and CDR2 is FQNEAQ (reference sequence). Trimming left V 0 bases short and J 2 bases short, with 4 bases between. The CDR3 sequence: CASSLAEQETQYF. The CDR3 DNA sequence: TGTGCCAGCAGCTTAGCTGAGCAAGAGACCCAGTACTTC.

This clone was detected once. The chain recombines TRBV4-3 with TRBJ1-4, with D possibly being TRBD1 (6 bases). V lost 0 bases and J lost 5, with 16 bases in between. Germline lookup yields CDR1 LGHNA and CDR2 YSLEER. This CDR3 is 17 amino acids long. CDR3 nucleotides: TGCGCCAGCAGCCAAGATGGGAACAGGGAAATAAATGAAAAACTGTTTTTT. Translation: CASSQDGNREINEKLFF.

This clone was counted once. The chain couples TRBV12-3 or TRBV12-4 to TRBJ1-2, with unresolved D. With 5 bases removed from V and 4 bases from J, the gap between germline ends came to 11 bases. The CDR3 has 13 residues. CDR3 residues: CASSRGLPYGYTF. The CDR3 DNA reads TGTGCCAGCAGTCGAGGGTTGCCCTATGGCTACACCTTC.

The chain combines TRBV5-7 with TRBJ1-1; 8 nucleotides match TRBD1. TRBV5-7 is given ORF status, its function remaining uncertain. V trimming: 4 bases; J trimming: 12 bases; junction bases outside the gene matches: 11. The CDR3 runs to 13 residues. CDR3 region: CASSPRTGTEPFF. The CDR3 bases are TGTGCCAGCAGCCCAAGGACAGGGACGGAGCCTTTCTTT.

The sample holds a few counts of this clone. The DNA for the CDR3 is TGCGCCAGCAGCTTGGAGGGGGTTGGCTACGAGCAGTACTTC. As protein: CASSLEGVGYEQYF. The V and J genes are TRBV5-1 and TRBJ2-7; D may be TRBD1 (6 bases). Germline V CDR1 and CDR2: SGHRS, YFSETQ. The CDR3 contains 14 residues. Trimming shortened V by 0 bases and J by 3 bases, and 10 bases separated the two germline ends. Based on the CDR3 plus reference TRBV5-1 and TRBJ2-7, the full variable domain is KAGVTQTPRYLIKTRGQQVTLSCSPISGHRSVSWYQQTPGQGLQFLFEYFSETQRNKGNFPGRFSGRQFSNSRSEMNVSTLELGDSALYLCASSLEGVGYEQYFGPGTRLTVT.

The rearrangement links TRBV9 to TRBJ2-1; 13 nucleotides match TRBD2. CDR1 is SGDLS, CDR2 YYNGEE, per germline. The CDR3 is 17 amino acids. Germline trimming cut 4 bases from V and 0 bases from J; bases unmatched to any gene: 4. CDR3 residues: CASSPRLAGGSYNEQFF. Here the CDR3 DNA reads TGTGCCAGCAGCCCCAGACTAGCGGGGGGCTCCTACAATGAGCAGTTCTTC. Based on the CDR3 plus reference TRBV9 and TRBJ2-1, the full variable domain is DSGVTQTPKHLITATGQRVTLRCSPRSGDLSVYWYQQSLDQGLQFLIQYYNGEERAKGNILERFSAQQFPDLHSELNLSSLELGDSALYFCASSPRLAGGSYNEQFFGPGTRLTVL.

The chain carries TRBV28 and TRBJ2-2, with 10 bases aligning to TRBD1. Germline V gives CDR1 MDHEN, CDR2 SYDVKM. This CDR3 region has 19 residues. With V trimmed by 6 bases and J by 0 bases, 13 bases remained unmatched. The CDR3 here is CASRSSLGTGDPNTGELFF. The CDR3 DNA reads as TGTGCCAGCAGGTCTTCGCTCGGGACAGGGGACCCGAACACCGGGGAGCTGTTTTTT. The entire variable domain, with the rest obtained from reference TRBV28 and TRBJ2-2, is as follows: DVKVTQSSRYLVKRTGEKVFLECVQDMDHENMFWYRQDPGLGLRLIYFSYDVKMKEKGDIPEGYSVSREKKERFSLILESASTNQTSMYLCASRSSLGTGDPNTGELFFGEGSRLTVL.

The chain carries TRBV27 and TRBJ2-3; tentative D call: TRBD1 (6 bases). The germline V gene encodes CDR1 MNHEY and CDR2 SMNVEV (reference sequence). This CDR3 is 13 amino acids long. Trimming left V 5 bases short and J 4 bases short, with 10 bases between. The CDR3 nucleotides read TGTGCCAGCAGTACAGGGTTCGCAGATACGCAGTATTTT. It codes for CASSTGFADTQYF.

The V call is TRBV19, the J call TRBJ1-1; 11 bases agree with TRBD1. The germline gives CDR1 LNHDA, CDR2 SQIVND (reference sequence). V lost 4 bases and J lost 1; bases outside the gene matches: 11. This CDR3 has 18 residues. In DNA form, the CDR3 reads TGTGCCAGTAGTAGTTCCTTCGGACAGGGGGCTGAGAACACTGAAGCTTTCTTT. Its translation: CASSSSFGQGAENTEAFF. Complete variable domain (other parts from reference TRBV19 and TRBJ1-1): DGGITQSPKYLFRKEGQNVTLSCEQNLNHDAMYWYRQDPGQGLRLIYYSQIVNDFQKGDIAEGYSVSREKKESFPLTVTSAQKNPTAFYLCASSSSFGQGAENTEAFFGQGTRLTVV.